Following are 12 T cell receptor beta chains from one sample sequenced in a study of T-cell memory formation after mild COVID-19. TCRdb independently ran MiXCR on the 5' RACE reads; one entry per CDR3 protein. The data show roughly 480,000 distinct CDR3 sequences, around a quarter seen once. Source material: PBMCs or a T cell subset sorted from them (not recorded which). The receptors stem from an adult woman who had mild COVID-19 (a few samples of this study predate the infection). Cell type and time point are not known.

This clonotype occurred a few times. This chain links TRBV4-1 with TRBJ2-3, with a tentative D call TRBD1 (6 bases). The CDR3 loop spans 17 amino acids. V was cut by 3 bases and J by 2 bases, with 18 bases left in between. Per the germline V gene, CDR1 is MGHRA and CDR2 is YSYEKL. The CDR3 DNA sequence: TGCGCCAGCAGCCATGCTTACCACAGGGATCCCACAGATACGCAGTATTTT. Amino acid sequence: CASSHAYHRDPTDTQYF.

This chain joins TRBV21-1 and TRBJ2-4; the listed D gene, TRBD2, was not tested against the DNA. TRBV21-1 corresponds to a pseudogene. The CDR3 is made up of 18 amino acids. CDR3 amino acids: CASSKGTAGTPRGNIQYF. The CDR3 DNA reads as TGTGCCAGCAGCAAGGGGACGGCGGGAACCCCTCGAGGAAACATTCAGTACTTC.

The chain uses TRBV7-8 and TRBJ2-4; D is unresolved. Trimming stripped 5 bases from V and 0 bases from J, with 14 bases between. CDR1 and CDR2 from the germline V gene are SGHVS and FQNEAQ. CDR3 size: 16 residues. The CDR3 DNA is TGTGCCAGCAGCCCGCGTTCCGGCCTAGCCAAAAACATTCAGTACTTC. Translating it yields CASSPRSGLAKNIQYF.

The rearrangement joins TRBV4-1 to TRBJ2-7; 8 bases are a match to TRBD1. The trim removed 3 bases at V and 5 bases at J, leaving 3 bases unmatched. The CDR3 runs to 13 residues. The germline V gene encodes CDR1 MGHRA and CDR2 YSYEKL. The CDR3 protein is CASSQDREDEQYF. CDR3 DNA sequence: TGCGCCAGCAGCCAGGACAGGGAAGACGAGCAGTACTTC.

The gene calls are TRBV18 and TRBJ2-7; 7 bases match TRBD2. This CDR3 comprises 15 residues. Germline CDR1 KGHSH, CDR2 LQKENI. V was clipped by 3 bases and J by 2 bases; unmatched bases: 7. In DNA form, the CDR3 reads TGTGCCAGCTCACCCGGCATGGCGGGAGCCTACGAGCAGTACTTC. This sequence encodes CASSPGMAGAYEQYF.

The J gene is TRBJ1-4, the V gene TRBV20-1; tentative D call: TRBD1 (5 bases). Germline assignment: CDR1 DFQATT and CDR2 SNEGSKA (reference sequence). This CDR3 has 14 residues. The V gene lost 3 bases and the J gene lost 6 bases, with 14 bases spanning the gap. The DNA for the CDR3 is TGCAGTGCTAGTGAGGGGAGTGGGGATGAAAAACTGTTTTTT. It encodes CSASEGSGDEKLFF.

The chain employs TRBV12-3 or TRBV12-4 and TRBJ2-2; D remains unclear. CDR3 size: 12 residues. V lost 6 bases and J lost 7, with 9 bases in between. The CDR3 DNA sequence: TGTGCCAGCAGCGACTTAGGCGGGGAGCTGTTTTTT. The encoded protein is CASSDLGGELFF.

This clonotype was seen a few times. The chain links TRBV20-1 to TRBJ2-7, with D maybe TRBD2 (6 bases). V was pared by 6 bases and J by 2 bases, with 17 bases between. The CDR3 is 14 amino acids. Germline-derived CDR1 and CDR2 are DFQATT and SNEGSKA (reference sequence). CDR3 residues: CSASRAGSTYEQYF. The CDR3 coding sequence is TGCAGTGCGAGTCGGGCGGGGAGTACCTACGAGCAGTACTTC.

This clonotype has just one count. CDR3 sequence (DNA): TGTGCCAGCAGTACAACCGGGACAGGTCTATATGGCTACACCTTC. Translating it yields CASSTTGTGLYGYTF. V gene TRBV7-9 combines with J gene TRBJ1-2; 8 bases map to TRBD1. Germline V gene data show CDR1 as SEHNR and CDR2 as FQNEAQ (reference sequence). V gave up 6 bases and J gave up 5 bases; unmatched junction bases: 11. The CDR3 sequence is 15 residues long. Based on the CDR3 plus reference TRBV7-9 and TRBJ1-2, the full variable domain is DTGVSQNPRHKITKRGQNVTFRCDPISEHNRLYWYRQTLGQGPEFLTYFQNEAQLEKSRLLSDRFSAERPKGSFSTLEIQRTEQGDSAMYLCASSTTGTGLYGYTFGSGTRLTVV.

The sample holds a few counts of this clonotype. The chain employs TRBV7-9 and TRBJ1-1; tentative D call: TRBD1 (5 bases). V was clipped by 4 bases and J by 1 base, with 13 bases between them. Germline V gene data show CDR1 as SEHNR and CDR2 as FQNEAQ (reference sequence). The CDR3 totals 15 residues. CDR3 sequence reads: CASSYFLQENTEAFF. The CDR3 nucleotides read TGTGCCAGCAGCTACTTTCTACAGGAGAACACTGAAGCTTTCTTT.

The rearrangement links TRBV6-5 to TRBJ1-3; the D is unclear. Germline values: CDR1 MNHEY, CDR2 SVGAGI. The V end was cut by 4 bases, the J end by 0 bases, with 22 bases between. The CDR3 loop spans 19 amino acids. The DNA for the CDR3 is TGTGCCAGCAGTTGGGGAGACGGGCTGCTATCCAGCTCTGGAAACACCATATATTTT. Translating gives CASSWGDGLLSSSGNTIYF.

This clonotype was recorded a few times. The V and J genes are TRBV6-2 or TRBV6-3 and TRBJ2-1; D perhaps matches TRBD2 (6 bases). The CDR3 consists of 16 residues. The germline CDR1 and CDR2 sequences are MNHEY and SVGEGT. Trimming removed 7 bases at V and 3 bases at J, with 19 bases between. CDR3 protein: CASTHRREPFYNEQFF. CDR3 nucleotide sequence: TGTGCCAGCACCCACCGGCGGGAACCCTTCTACAATGAGCAGTTCTTC.